This TCR beta chain emerged from a study of blood T cell repertoires in COVID-19. Study background: There were acute and convalescent COVID-19 samples, and they came from the United States, Italy and Spain. Sample material is recorded as cDNA or gDNA derived from T cells, B-cell-depleted T cells, or PBMCs.

Germline CDR1 reads SGHDN; CDR2 reads FVKESK. The V segment lost 4 bases and the J segment 2 bases; nucleotides outside the gene matches: 9. This CDR3 comprises 19 residues. In the original processing: Reference gene primer amplification yielded estimated nucleated cell counts. TCRdb keeps only in-frame clones here, not all; method: immunoSEQ multiplex PCR. From that table come the V and J calls and clone size; the DNA was used to work out D and trimming. Altogether more than 250,000 clones are present, 90% being singletons, with the ten largest covering roughly 6.1%. Enrolment of Seattle patients took place during active infection, and they were followed longitudinally.

What was sequenced was peripheral blood. The receptor was derived from a woman between 50 and 59 years old with COVID-19, enrolled during active disease. The chain is built from TRBV14 and TRBJ2-6; 12 positions match TRBD1. As DNA, the CDR3 is TGTGCCAGCAGCCCTCAATCGGGACAGGGGGCTCCTGGGGCCAACGTCCTGACTTTC. The encoded protein is CASSPQSGQGAPGANVLTF.